Reported below is one T cell receptor (beta chain). Its antigen is unidentified. The CDR3 extends over 19 amino acids. V lost 4 bases and J lost 0; bases outside the gene matches: 17. Germline V gene lookup returns CDR1 MNHNS and CDR2 SASEGT. This sample was taken from a study of molecular identifiers for immune sequencing clone quantification. TCRdb re-analysed the PCR reads in MiXCR, keeping a single row per CDR3 protein. In the table there are about 320,000 distinct CDR3 sequences, about a fifth of which are singletons. Notes on the study in general: Among effectors, clones above 20 RNA copies held over 98% of molecules; among naive cells, under 1%.

The source is a human donor in good health. Some libraries in this study had Jurkat cell RNA spiked in. The sample was naive CD8+ T cells from blood, with Jurkat cell RNA spiked in. Subset indicated: FACS-sorted CD8+CD4-CCR7+CD45RA+ naive T cells. This chain uses TRBV6-1 with TRBJ2-5; TRBD1 matches at 7 bases. CDR3 nucleotide sequence: TGTGCCAGCAGTGCAACCGCGGCTCTACAGGGGTCGGACCAAGAGACCCAGTACTTC. It translates to CASSATAALQGSDQETQYF.